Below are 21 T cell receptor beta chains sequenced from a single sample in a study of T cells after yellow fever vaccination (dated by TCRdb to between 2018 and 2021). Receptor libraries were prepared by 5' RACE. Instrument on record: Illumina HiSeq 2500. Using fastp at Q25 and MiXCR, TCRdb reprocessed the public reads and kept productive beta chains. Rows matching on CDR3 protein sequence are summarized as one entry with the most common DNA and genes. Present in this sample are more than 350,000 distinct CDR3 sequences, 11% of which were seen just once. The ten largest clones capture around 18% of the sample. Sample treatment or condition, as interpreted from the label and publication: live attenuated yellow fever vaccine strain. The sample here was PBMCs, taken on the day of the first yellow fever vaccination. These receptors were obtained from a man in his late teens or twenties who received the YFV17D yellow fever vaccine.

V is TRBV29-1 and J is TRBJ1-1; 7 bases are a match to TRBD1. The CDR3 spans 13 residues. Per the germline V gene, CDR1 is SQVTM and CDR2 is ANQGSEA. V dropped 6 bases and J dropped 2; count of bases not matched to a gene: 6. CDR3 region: CSVATGLNTEAFF. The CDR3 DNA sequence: TGCAGCGTAGCGACAGGGTTAAACACTGAAGCTTTCTTT.

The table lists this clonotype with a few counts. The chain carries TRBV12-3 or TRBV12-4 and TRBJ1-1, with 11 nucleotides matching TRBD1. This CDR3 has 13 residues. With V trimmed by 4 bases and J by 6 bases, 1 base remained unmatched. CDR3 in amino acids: CASSWGQGAEAFF. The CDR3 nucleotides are TGTGCCAGCAGTTGGGGACAGGGGGCTGAAGCTTTCTTT.

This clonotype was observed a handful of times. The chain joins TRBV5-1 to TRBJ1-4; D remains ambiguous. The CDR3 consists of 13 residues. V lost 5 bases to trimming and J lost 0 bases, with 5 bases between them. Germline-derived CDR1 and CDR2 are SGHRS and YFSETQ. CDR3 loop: CASRLATNEKLFF. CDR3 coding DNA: TGCGCCAGCAGACTCGCAACTAATGAAAAACTGTTTTTT.

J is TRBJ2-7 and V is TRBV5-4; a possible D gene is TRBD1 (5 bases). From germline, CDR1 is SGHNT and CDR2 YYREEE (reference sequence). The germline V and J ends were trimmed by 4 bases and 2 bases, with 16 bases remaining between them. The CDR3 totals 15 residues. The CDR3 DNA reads TGTGCCAGCAGCCTGGACGGGTCAGGGCCCTACGAGCAGTACGTC. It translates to CASSLDGSGPYEQYV.

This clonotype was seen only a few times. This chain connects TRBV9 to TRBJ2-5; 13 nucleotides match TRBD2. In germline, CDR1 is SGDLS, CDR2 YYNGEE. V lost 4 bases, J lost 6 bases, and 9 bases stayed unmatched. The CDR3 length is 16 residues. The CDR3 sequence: CASSPRGTSGAQTQYF. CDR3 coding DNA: TGTGCCAGCAGCCCAAGGGGGACTAGCGGGGCCCAGACCCAGTACTTC.

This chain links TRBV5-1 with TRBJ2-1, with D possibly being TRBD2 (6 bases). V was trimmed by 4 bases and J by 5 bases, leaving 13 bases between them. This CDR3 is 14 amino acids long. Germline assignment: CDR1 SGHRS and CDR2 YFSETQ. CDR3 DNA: TGCGCCAGCAGCCGCCTATCGGGAGACAATGAGCAGTTCTTC. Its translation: CASSRLSGDNEQFF.

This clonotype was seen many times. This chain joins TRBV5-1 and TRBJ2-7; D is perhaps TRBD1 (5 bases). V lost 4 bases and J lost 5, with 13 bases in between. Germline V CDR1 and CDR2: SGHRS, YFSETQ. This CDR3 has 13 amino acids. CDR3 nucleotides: TGCGCCAGCAGCCCAGGGATTACCAACGAGCAGTACTTC. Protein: CASSPGITNEQYF.

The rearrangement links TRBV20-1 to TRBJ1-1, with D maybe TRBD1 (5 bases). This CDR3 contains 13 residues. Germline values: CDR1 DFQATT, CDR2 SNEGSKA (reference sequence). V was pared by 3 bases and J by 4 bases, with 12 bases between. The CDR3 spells CSASFQGTTEAFF. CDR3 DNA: TGCAGTGCTAGTTTTCAAGGGACCACTGAAGCTTTCTTT.

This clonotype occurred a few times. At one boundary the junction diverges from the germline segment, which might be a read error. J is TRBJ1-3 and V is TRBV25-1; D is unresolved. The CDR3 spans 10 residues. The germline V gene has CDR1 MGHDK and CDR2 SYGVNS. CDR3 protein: CASGTTVVFF. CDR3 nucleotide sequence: TGTGCCAGCGGCACCACTGTGGTATTTTTT.

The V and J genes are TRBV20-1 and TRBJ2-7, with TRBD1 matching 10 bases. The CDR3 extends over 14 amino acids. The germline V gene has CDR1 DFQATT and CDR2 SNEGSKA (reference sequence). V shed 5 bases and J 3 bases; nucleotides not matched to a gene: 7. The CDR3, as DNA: TGCAGTGCTCCTATCCGGGACAGGGGCTACGAGCAGTACTTC. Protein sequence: CSAPIRDRGYEQYF.

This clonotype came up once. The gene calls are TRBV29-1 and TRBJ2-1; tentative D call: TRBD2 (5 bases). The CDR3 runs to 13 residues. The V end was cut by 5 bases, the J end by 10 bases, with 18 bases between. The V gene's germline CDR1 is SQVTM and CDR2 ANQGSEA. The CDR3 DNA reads TGCAGCGTTTGCTCCGTCCGGGATAGCGAGCAGTTCTTC. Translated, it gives CSVCSVRDSEQFF.

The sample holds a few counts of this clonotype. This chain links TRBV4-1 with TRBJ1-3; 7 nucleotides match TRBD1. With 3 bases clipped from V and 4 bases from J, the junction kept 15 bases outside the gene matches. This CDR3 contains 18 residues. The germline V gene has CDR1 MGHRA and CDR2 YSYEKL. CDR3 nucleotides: TGCGCCAGCAGCCAGGACCCCGACAGGGAAGGGTGGGGAAACACCATATATTTT. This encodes CASSQDPDREGWGNTIYF.

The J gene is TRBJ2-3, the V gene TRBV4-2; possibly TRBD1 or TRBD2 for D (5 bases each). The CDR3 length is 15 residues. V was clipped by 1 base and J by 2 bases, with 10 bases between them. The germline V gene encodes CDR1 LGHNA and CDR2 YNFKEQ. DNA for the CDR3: TGTGCCAGCAGCCAAGTGGGACCAAACACAGATACGCAGTATTTT. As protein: CASSQVGPNTDTQYF.

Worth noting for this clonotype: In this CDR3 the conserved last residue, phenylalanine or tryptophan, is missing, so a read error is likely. DNA for the CDR3: TGTGCCAGCAGGGCGGGATCAGATACGCAGTATTCT. It encodes CASRAGSDTQYS. This chain connects TRBV3-1 to TRBJ2-3, with D tentatively TRBD2 (6 bases). The CDR3 runs to 12 residues. V was pared by 6 bases and J by 4 bases, with 8 bases between. CDR1 and CDR2 from the germline V gene are LGHDT and YNNKEL (reference sequence).

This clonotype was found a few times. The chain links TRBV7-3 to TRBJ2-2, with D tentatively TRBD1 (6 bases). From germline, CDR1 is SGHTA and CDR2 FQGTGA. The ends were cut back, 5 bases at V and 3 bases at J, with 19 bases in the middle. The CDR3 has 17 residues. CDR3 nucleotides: TGTGCCAGCAGCCCTGCTGGGGGCGGGCTCGACACCGGGGAGCTGTTTTTT. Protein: CASSPAGGGLDTGELFF.

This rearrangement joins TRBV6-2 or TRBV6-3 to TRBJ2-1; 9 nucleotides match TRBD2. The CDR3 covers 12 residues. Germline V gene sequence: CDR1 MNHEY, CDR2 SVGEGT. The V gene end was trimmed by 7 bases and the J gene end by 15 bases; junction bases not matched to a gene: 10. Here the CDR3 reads CASTRPGLALFF. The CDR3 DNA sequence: TGTGCCAGCACTCGGCCGGGACTAGCTCTGTTCTTC.

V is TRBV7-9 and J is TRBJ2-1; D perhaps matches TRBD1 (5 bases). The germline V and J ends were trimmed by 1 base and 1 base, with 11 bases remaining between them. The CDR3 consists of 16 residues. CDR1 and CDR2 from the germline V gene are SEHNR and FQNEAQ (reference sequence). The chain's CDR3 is CASSLGGARSYNEQFF. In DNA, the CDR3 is TGTGCCAGCAGCTTAGGTGGGGCGCGATCCTACAATGAGCAGTTCTTC.

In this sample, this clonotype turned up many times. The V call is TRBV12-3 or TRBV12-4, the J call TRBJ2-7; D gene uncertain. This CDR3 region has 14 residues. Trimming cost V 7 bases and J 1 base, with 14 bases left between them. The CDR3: CASIPAGQSYEQYF. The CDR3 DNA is TGTGCCAGCATCCCTGCTGGGCAGTCCTACGAGCAGTACTTC.

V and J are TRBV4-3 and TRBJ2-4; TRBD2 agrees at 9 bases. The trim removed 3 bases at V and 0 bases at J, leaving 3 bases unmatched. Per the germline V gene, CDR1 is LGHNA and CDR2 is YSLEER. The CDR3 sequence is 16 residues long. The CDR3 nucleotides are TGCGCCAGCAGCCAGCATAGCGGGGGAGCCAAAAACATTCAGTACTTC. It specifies CASSQHSGGAKNIQYF.

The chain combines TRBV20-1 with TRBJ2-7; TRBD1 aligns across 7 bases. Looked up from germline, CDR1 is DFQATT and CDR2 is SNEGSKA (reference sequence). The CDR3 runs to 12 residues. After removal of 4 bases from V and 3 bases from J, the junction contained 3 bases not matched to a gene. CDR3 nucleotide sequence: TGCAGTGCTAACCGGGACAGCTACGAGCAGTACTTC. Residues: CSANRDSYEQYF.

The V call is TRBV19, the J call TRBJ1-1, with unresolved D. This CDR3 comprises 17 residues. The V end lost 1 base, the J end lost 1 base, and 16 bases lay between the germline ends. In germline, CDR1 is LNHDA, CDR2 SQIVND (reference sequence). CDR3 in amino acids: CASSIGTARKPNTEAFF. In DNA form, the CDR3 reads TGTGCCAGTAGTATAGGAACGGCCCGAAAGCCGAACACTGAAGCTTTCTTT.